These 20 T cell receptor beta chains were all obtained from the same sample, sequenced in a study of cytomegalovirus exposure and HLA in healthy donors. With 60 Vbeta and 13 Jbeta primers, the PCR was carried out. Here immunoSEQ multiplex PCR was the method, and the copy in TCRdb shows in-frame clones only, minus some. The sample shows about 190,000 clones, about four fifths of them seen only once. Sequenced: PBMCs. Receptors were obtained from a woman in her forties or fifties in good health and CMV-seropositive.

In its sample, this clone was seen a few times. The J gene is TRBJ1-6, the V gene TRBV19; no clear D. This CDR3 is 14 amino acids long. Germline-derived CDR1 and CDR2 are LNHDA and SQIVND (reference sequence). V gave up 5 bases and J gave up 3 bases, with 8 bases separating them. CDR3 amino acids: CASSEDNYNSPLHF. The CDR3 DNA reads as TGTGCCAGTAGTGAAGACAACTATAATTCACCCCTCCACTTT.

The chain is built from TRBV5-4 and TRBJ2-3, with unresolved D. This CDR3 comprises 12 residues. V was trimmed by 5 bases and J by 3 bases, leaving 7 bases between them. The V gene's germline CDR1 is SGHNT and CDR2 YYREEE (reference sequence). The CDR3 here is CASSPGTDTQYF. CDR3 nucleotide sequence: TGTGCCAGCAGTCCCGGGACAGATACGCAGTATTTT.

This clone was detected once. The genes are TRBV7-2 and TRBJ1-6; unclear D gene. Germline V gene lookup returns CDR1 SGHTA and CDR2 FQGNSA. The V end was cut by 5 bases, the J end by 8 bases, with 22 bases between. There are 17 residues in the CDR3. This CDR3 is CASSLLIRPKGDSPLHF. The DNA of the CDR3 is TGTGCCAGCAGCCTCCTGATAAGGCCTAAGGGAGATTCACCCCTCCACTTT.

The V gene is TRBV14, the J gene TRBJ2-6; unclear D gene. The CDR3 consists of 16 residues. V was cut by 1 base and J by 2 bases, with 9 bases left in between. Germline assignment: CDR1 SGHDN and CDR2 FVKESK. The CDR3 nucleotides are TGTGCCAGCAGCCAAGTTCGTCCAGCTGGGGCCAACGTCCTGACTTTC. It encodes CASSQVRPAGANVLTF.

The rearrangement joins TRBV7-2 to TRBJ2-3; D is uncertain. This CDR3 is built from 15 residues. Germline V CDR1 and CDR2: SGHTA, FQGNSA. The V gene lost 3 bases and the J gene lost 0 bases, with 10 bases spanning the gap. In DNA, the CDR3 is TGTGCCAGCAGCTTCGGGTTCTGGAGCACAGATACGCAGTATTTT. Translating gives CASSFGFWSTDTQYF.

The J gene is TRBJ2-5, the V gene TRBV29-1; D uncertain. Looked up from germline, CDR1 is SQVTM and CDR2 is ANQGSEA. V shed 3 bases and J shed 3 bases, with 11 bases lying between them. The CDR3 is 13 amino acids. The CDR3 sequence is CSVENPTKETQYF. The CDR3 DNA is TGCAGCGTTGAGAACCCCACTAAAGAGACCCAGTACTTC.

The chain is built from TRBV19 and TRBJ2-1; D is unresolved. Germline CDR1 LNHDA, CDR2 SQIVND (reference sequence). The ends were cut back, 1 base at V and 5 bases at J, with 3 bases in the middle. The CDR3 is made up of 12 amino acids. CDR3 sequence (DNA): TGTGCCAGTAGTATAGCAGACAATGAGCAGTTCTTC. Its translation: CASSIADNEQFF. The complete variable domain, with remaining parts taken from reference TRBV19 and TRBJ2-1, reads DGGITQSPKYLFRKEGQNVTLSCEQNLNHDAMYWYRQDPGQGLRLIYYSQIVNDFQKGDIAEGYSVSREKKESFPLTVTSAQKNPTAFYLCASSIADNEQFFGPGTRLTVL.

This clone has only one observation. This chain joins TRBV28 and TRBJ2-3; possible D gene TRBD2, 5 bases. This CDR3 is 16 amino acids long. Trimming took 6 bases from V and 2 from J, leaving 18 bases between them. The germline gives CDR1 MDHEN, CDR2 SYDVKM. This CDR3 reads CASSPSRRVITDTQYF. CDR3 bases: TGTGCCAGCAGCCCATCACGGCGGGTGATCACAGATACGCAGTATTTT.

This sequence joins TRBV11-2 and TRBJ2-3, with 14 bases that match TRBD2. V shed 4 bases, J shed 2 bases, and the junction held 8 bases outside the gene matches. Per the germline V gene, CDR1 is SGHAT and CDR2 is FQNNGV. The CDR3 has 18 residues. The CDR3 loop is CASSSRLAGGPTTDTQYF. CDR3 bases: TGTGCCAGCAGCTCCCGACTAGCGGGGGGGCCCACCACAGATACGCAGTATTTT.

This clone was observed a single time. The V call is TRBV10-3, the J call TRBJ2-1; TRBD1 matches 7 bases. With 6 bases clipped from V and 4 bases from J, the junction kept 9 bases outside the gene matches. The length of the CDR3 is 15 residues. In germline, CDR1 is ENHRY, CDR2 SYGVKD. CDR3 nucleotides: TGTGCCATCAGCGCGGCAGGGACAGAGTACAATGAGCAGTTCTTC. Protein sequence: CAISAAGTEYNEQFF.

V is TRBV19 and J is TRBJ1-6; D may be TRBD1 (5 bases). The CDR3 covers 14 residues. V was trimmed by 7 bases and J by 10 bases, leaving 17 bases between them. CDR1 LNHDA and CDR2 SQIVND come from the germline V gene (reference sequence). CDR3 coding DNA: TGTGCCAGTACCTCTATCCAGGGTGTCTCACCCCTCCACTTT. Its protein is CASTSIQGVSPLHF.

This clone appeared once. This CDR3 reads CASSQGLAGGSTDTQYF. DNA for the CDR3: TGCGCCAGCAGCCAGGGACTAGCGGGGGGTAGCACAGATACGCAGTATTTT. V gene TRBV4-1 combines with J gene TRBJ2-3; the match to TRBD2 covers 15 bases. V dropped 3 bases and J dropped 0; count of bases not matched to a gene: 1. Germline values: CDR1 MGHRA, CDR2 YSYEKL. The CDR3 has 17 residues.

The CDR3: CASSLGQGATDTQYF. CDR3 DNA: TGTGCCAGCAGCTTAGGACAGGGGGCCACAGATACGCAGTATTTT. The gene calls are TRBV7-9 and TRBJ2-3; 10 bases agree with TRBD1. CDR1 and CDR2 (germline): SEHNR, FQNEAQ (reference sequence). This CDR3 has 15 residues. With 1 base clipped from V and 2 bases from J, the junction kept 0 bases outside the gene matches.

This chain joins TRBV4-1 and TRBJ2-3; D is unclear. The CDR3 has 13 residues. Per germline, CDR1 MGHRA and CDR2 YSYEKL. V was pared by 4 bases and J by 6 bases, with 11 bases between. For the CDR3, the DNA is TGCGCCAGCAGCCCCCTTTCCGGTGATACGCAGTATTTT. It translates to CASSPLSGDTQYF.

Only a few counts were recorded for this clone. The J gene is TRBJ2-1, the V gene TRBV7-3; D might be TRBD2 (7 bases). The CDR3 loop spans 15 amino acids. Deletions cut 2 bases from V and 4 bases from J, with 12 bases between. Germline CDR1 reads SGHTA; CDR2 reads FQGTGA. In DNA form, the CDR3 reads TGTGCCAGCAGCTTATCCGGGGGGCCGTACAATGAGCAGTTCTTC. The encoded protein is CASSLSGGPYNEQFF.

The chain has TRBV5-4 and TRBJ2-3, with 7 bases lining up with TRBD2. Per the germline V gene, CDR1 is SGHNT and CDR2 is YYREEE (reference sequence). The CDR3 has 16 residues. V was pared by 5 bases and J by 2 bases, with 11 bases of the junction left unmatched. The CDR3 spells CASRGGPGGFTDTQYF. Written as DNA, the CDR3 is TGTGCCAGCAGAGGAGGGCCGGGGGGTTTCACAGATACGCAGTATTTT. The full variable domain, rest sourced from reference TRBV5-4 and TRBJ2-3, is ETGVTQSPTHLIKTRGQQVTLRCSSQSGHNTVSWYQQALGQGPQFIFQYYREEENGRGNFPPRFSGLQFPNYSSELNVNALELDDSALYLCASRGGPGGFTDTQYFGPGTRLTVL.

The chain joins TRBV15 to TRBJ2-7; D is ambiguous. V lost 2 bases and J lost 5, with 10 bases in between. The CDR3 length is 13 residues. CDR1 and CDR2 from the germline V gene are LNHNV and YYDKDF (reference sequence). In DNA, the CDR3 is TGTGCCACCAGCAGACCGCCCTACGACGAGCAGTACTTC. The encoded protein is CATSRPPYDEQYF.

V usage is TRBV6-1 and J usage is TRBJ2-7, with 7 bases matching TRBD1. Germline values: CDR1 MNHNS, CDR2 SASEGT. J was trimmed by 3 bases and V by 5 bases; bases with no gene match: 7. The CDR3 totals 14 residues. The CDR3 bases are TGTGCCAGCAGTCTCCGGACAGGTTTCTACGAGCAGTACTTC. This translates into CASSLRTGFYEQYF.

V is TRBV29-1 and J is TRBJ2-2; 11 bases map to TRBD1. The CDR3 has 18 amino acids. The V gene end was trimmed by 7 bases and the J gene end by 0 bases; junction bases not matched to a gene: 13. Germline CDR1 reads SQVTM; CDR2 reads ANQGSEA. The CDR3 DNA follows: TGCAGCGCGCGTGGCGGGACAGGGGGATTCGCGAACACCGGGGAGCTGTTTTTT. Residues: CSARGGTGGFANTGELFF.

The chain links TRBV6-5 to TRBJ1-2; 7 positions match TRBD1. The length of the CDR3 is 15 residues. Unmatched junction bases numbered 8, after V lost 2 bases and J lost 5 bases. The germline V gene encodes CDR1 MNHEY and CDR2 SVGAGI. CDR3 residues: CASSYAGTANYGYTF. The CDR3 nucleotides are TGTGCCAGCAGTTACGCCGGGACAGCAAATTATGGCTACACCTTC.